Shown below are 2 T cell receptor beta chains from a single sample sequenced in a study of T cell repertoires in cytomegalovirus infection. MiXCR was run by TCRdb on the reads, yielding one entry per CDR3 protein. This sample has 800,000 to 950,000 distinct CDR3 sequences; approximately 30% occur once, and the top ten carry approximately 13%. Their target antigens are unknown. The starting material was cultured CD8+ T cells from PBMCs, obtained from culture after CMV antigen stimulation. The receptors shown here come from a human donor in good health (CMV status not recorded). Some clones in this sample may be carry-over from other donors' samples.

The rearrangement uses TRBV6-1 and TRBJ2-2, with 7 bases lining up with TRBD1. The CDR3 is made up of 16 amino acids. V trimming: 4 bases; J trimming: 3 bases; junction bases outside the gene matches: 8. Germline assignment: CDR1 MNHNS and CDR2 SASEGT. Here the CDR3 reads CASSARRDSHTGELFF. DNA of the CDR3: TGTGCCAGCAGTGCACGCCGGGACAGTCACACCGGGGAGCTGTTTTTT.

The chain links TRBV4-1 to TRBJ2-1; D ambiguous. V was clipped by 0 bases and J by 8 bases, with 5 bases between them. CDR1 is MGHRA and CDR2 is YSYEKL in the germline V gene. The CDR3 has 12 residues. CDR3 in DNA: TGCGCCAGCAGCCAAGATCTTGATGAGCAGTTCTTC. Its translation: CASSQDLDEQFF.